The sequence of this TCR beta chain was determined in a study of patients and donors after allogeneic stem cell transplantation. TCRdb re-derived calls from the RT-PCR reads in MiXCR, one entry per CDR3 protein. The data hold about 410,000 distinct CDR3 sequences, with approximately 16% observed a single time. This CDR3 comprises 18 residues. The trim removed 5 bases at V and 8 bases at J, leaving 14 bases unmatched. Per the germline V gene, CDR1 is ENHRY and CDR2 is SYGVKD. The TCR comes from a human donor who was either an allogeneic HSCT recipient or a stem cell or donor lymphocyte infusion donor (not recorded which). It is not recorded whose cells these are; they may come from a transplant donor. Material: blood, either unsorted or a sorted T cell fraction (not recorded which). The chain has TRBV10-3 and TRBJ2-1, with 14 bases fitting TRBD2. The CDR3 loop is CAISRPGLAGVWADEQFF. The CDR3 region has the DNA TGTGCCATCAGTCGTCCGGGACTAGCGGGAGTTTGGGCCGATGAGCAGTTCTTC.